Following are 2 T cell receptor beta chains from one sample sequenced in a study of T cell responses to AZD1222 COVID-19 vaccine (dated by TCRdb to about 2021). Library preparation was by the immunoSEQ multiplex PCR assay. The table comes from immuneACCESS by way of TCRdb, which keeps in-frame sequences with V and J called. Part of the clones is missing from these tables; in studies checked, under half for an unresolved V gene and the rest for unknown reasons. The sample table shows about 150,000 clones, and 93% are seen once. More than 8% of the sample comes from the top ten. The sample's time point label is to be understood as: baseline before first vaccination. Sequenced here: peripheral blood, sampled on day 0 of AZD1222 vaccination. These receptors all stem from an adult in good health.

CDR3 region: CASSQEMGLPEAFF. CDR3 coding DNA: TGCGCCAGCAGCCAAGAAATGGGTCTGCCTGAAGCTTTCTTT. The rearrangement links TRBV4-1 to TRBJ1-1; D gene uncertain. The germline V gene encodes CDR1 MGHRA and CDR2 YSYEKL. This CDR3 comprises 14 residues. V was trimmed by 0 bases and J by 6 bases, leaving 11 bases between them.

This sequence joins TRBV5-1 and TRBJ1-5, with D possibly TRBD1 on 5 matching bases. Germline CDR1 SGHRS, CDR2 YFSETQ. The V end was cut by 0 bases, the J end by 5 bases, with 9 bases between. CDR3 length: 14 amino acids. CDR3 sequence reads: CASSLDGDDQPQHF. The CDR3 DNA sequence: TGCGCCAGCAGCTTGGATGGGGACGATCAGCCCCAGCATTTT.